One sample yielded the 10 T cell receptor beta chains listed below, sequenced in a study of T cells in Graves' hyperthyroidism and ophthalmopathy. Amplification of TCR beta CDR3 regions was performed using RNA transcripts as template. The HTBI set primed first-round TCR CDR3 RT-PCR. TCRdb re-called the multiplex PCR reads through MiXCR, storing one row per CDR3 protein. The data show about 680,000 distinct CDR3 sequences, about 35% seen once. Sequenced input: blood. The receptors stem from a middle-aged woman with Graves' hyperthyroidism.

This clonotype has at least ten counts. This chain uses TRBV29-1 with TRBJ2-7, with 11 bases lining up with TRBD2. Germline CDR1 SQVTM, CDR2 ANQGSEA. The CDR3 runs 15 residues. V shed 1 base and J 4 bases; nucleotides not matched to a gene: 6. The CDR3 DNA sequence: TGCAGCGTTGAAGTAGCGGGAGGGGTATCGTACGAGCAGTACTTC. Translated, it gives CSVEVAGGVSYEQYF.

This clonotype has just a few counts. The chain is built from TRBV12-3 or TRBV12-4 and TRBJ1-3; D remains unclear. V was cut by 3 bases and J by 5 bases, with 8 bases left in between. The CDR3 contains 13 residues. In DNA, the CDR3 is TGTGCCAGCAGTTTGAACAGTAGAAACACCATATATTTT. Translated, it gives CASSLNSRNTIYF.

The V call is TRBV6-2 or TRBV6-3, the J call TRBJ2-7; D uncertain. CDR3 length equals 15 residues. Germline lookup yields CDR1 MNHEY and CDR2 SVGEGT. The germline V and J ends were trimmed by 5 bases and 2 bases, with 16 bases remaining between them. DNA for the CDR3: TGTGCCAGCAGTCAACAGAGCGACTCACCCTACGAGCAGTACTTC. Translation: CASSQQSDSPYEQYF.

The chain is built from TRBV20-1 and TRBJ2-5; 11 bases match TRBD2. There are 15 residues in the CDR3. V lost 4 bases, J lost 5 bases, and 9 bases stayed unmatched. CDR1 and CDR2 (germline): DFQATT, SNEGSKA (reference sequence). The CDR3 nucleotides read TGCAGTGCTAAAGGGACTAGCGGTGGGGTTGAGACCCAGTACTTC. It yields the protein CSAKGTSGGVETQYF.

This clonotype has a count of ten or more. The CDR3 here is CAISSREGVLYEQYF. As DNA, the CDR3 is TGTGCCATCAGTTCAAGGGAGGGAGTTCTATACGAGCAGTACTTC. The chain is built from TRBV10-3 and TRBJ2-7, with 7 bases identical to TRBD2. This CDR3 spans 15 amino acids. The germline gives CDR1 ENHRY, CDR2 SYGVKD. The ends lost 5 bases at V and 4 bases at J; junction bases unmatched: 11.

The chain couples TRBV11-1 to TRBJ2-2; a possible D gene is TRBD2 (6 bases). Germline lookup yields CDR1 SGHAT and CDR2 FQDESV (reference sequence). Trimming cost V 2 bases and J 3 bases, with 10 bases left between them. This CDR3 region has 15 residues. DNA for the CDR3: TGTGCCAGCAGCTTACAGGGAGGATACACCGGGGAGCTGTTTTTT. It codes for CASSLQGGYTGELFF.

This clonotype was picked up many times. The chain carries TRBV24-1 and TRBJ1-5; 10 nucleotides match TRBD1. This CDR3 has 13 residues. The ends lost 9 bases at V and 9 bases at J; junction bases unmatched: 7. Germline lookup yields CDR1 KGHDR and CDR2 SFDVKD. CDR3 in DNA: TGTGCCACCGGGACAGGGGATCGTCCGCCCCAGCATTTT. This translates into CATGTGDRPPQHF.

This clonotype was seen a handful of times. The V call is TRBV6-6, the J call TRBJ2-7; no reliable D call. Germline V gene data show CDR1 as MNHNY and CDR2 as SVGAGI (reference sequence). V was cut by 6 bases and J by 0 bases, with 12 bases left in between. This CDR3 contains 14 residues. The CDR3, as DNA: TGTGCCAGCAGCTACGAGGCAGTCTCCTACGAGCAGTACTTC. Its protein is CASSYEAVSYEQYF.

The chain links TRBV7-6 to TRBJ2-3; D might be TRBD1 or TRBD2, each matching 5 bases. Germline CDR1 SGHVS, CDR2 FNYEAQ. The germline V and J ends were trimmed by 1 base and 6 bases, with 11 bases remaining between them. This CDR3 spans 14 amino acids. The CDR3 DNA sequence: TGTGCCAGCAGCTTAGGGGACCTTGCCGATACGCAGTATTTT. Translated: CASSLGDLADTQYF.

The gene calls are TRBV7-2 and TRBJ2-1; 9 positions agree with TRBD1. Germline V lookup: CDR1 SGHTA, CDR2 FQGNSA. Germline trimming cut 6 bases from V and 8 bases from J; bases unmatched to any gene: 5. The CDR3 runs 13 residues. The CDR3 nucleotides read TGTGCCAGCAGGACGAGACAGGGGGATGAGCAGTTCTTC. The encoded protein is CASRTRQGDEQFF.